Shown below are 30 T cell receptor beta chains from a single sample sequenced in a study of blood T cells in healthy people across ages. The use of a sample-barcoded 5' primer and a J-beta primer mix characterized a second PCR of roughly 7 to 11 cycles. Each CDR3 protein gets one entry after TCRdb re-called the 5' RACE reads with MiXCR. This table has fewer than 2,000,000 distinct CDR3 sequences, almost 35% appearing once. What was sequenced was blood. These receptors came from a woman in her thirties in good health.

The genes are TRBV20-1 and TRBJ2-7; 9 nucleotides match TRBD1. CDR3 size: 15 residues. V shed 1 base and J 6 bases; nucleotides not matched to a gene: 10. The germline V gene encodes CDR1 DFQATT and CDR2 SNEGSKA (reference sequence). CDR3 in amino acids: CSARAPGQGNCEQYF. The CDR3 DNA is TGCAGTGCTAGAGCCCCGGGACAGGGAAACTGCGAGCAGTACTTC.

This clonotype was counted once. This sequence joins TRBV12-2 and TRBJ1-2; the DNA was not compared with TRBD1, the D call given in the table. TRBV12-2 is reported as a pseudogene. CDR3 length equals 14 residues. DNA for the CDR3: TGTGCAAGTCGCTTAGCGCCGGGGGCGAGGGGCTACACCTTC. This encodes CASRLAPGARGYTF.

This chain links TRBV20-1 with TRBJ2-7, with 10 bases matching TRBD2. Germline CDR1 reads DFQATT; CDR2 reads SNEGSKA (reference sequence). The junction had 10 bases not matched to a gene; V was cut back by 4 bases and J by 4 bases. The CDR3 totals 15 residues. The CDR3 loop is CSAKYAASGGYEQYF. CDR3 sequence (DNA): TGCAGTGCTAAATATGCGGCTAGCGGGGGATACGAGCAGTACTTC.

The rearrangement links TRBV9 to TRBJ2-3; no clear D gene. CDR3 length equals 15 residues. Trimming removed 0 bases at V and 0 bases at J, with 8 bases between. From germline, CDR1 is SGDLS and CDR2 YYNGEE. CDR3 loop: CASSVGPTSTDTQYF. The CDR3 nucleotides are TGTGCCAGCAGCGTAGGGCCAACTAGCACAGATACGCAGTATTTT.

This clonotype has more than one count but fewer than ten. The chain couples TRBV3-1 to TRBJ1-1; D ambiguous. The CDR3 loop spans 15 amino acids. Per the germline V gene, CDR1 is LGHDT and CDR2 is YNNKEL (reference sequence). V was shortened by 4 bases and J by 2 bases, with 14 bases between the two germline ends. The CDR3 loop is CASSPEGTTNTEAFF. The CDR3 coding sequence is TGTGCCAGCAGCCCGGAGGGCACGACAAACACTGAAGCTTTCTTT.

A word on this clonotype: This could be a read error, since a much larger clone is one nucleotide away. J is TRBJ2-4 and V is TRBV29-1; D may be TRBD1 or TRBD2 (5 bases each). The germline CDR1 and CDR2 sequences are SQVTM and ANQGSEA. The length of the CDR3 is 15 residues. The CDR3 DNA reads TGCAGCGTTCAGGGAGAAGGGACCGCCAAAAACATTCGGTACTTC. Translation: CSVQGEGTAKNIRYF.

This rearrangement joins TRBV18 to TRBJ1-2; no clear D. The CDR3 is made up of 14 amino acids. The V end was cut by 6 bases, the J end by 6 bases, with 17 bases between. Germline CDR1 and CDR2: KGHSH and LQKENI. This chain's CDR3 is CASSLSGGPDGYTF. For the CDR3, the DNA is TGTGCCAGCTCCCTGAGTGGAGGTCCGGATGGCTACACCTTC.

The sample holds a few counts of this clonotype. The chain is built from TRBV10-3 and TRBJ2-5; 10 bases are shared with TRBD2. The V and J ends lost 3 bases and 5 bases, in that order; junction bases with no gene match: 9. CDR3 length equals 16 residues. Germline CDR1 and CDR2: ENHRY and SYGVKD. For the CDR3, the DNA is TGTGCCATCAGTGAAGGCCAGCGGGGGGGCGGTGAGACCCAGTACTTC. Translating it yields CAISEGQRGGGETQYF.

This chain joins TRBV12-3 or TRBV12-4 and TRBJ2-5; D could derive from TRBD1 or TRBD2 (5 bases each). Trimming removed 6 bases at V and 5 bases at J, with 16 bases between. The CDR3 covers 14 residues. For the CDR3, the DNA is TGTGCCAGCAGCTACGACAGCCCGGGGGAGACCCAGTACTTC. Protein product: CASSYDSPGETQYF.

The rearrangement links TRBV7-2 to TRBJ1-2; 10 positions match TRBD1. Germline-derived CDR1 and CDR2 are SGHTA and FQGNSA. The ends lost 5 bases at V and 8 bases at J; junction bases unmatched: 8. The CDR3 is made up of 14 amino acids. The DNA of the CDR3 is TGTGCCAGCAGCCCTGAGGGACAGGGGAACGGCTACACCTTC. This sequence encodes CASSPEGQGNGYTF.

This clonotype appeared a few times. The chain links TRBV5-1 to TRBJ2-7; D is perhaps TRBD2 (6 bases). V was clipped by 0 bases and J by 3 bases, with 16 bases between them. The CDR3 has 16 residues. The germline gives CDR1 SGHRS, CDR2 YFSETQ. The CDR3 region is CASSLERPGGYYEQYF. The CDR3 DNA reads TGCGCCAGCAGCTTGGAAAGGCCCGGGGGTTACTACGAGCAGTACTTC.

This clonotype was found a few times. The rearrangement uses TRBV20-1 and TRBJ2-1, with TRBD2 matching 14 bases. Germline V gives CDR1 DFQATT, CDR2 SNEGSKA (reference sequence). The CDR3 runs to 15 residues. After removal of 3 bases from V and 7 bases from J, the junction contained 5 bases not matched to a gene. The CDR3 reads CSARTGTSGRNEQFF. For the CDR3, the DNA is TGCAGTGCTAGGACCGGGACTAGCGGGAGAAATGAGCAGTTCTTC.

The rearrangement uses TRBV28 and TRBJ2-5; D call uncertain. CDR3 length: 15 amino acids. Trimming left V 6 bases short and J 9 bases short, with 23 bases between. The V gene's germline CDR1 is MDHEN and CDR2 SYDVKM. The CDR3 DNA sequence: TGTGCCAGCAGACCTTCCGCAGCCGGCAAGAGACCCCAGTACTTC. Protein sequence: CASRPSAAGKRPQYF.

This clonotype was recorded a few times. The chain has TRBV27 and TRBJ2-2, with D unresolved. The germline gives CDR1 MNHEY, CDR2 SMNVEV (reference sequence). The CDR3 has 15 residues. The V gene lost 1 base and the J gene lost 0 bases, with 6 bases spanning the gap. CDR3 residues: CASSLYQSNTGELFF. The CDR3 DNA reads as TGTGCCAGCAGTTTATATCAGTCGAACACCGGGGAGCTGTTTTTT.

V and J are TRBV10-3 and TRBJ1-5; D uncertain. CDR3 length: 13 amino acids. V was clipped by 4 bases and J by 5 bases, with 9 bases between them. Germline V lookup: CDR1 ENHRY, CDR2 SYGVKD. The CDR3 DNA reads TGTGCCATCAGTGTACAGCAAGATCAGCCCCAGCATTTT. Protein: CAISVQQDQPQHF.

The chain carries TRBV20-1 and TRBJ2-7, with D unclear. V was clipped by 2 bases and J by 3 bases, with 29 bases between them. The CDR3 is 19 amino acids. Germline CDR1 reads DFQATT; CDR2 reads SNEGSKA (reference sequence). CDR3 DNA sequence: TGCAGTGCTAGAACCCCCTTCTCACTACAAGGATTAAGAGACTACGAGCAGTACTTC. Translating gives CSARTPFSLQGLRDYEQYF.

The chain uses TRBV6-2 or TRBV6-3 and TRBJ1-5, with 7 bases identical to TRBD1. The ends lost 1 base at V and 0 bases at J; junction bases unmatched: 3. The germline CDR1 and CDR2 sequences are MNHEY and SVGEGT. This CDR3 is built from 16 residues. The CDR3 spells CASSYWDSYSNQPQHF. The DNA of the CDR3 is TGTGCCAGCAGTTACTGGGACAGTTATAGCAATCAGCCCCAGCATTTT.

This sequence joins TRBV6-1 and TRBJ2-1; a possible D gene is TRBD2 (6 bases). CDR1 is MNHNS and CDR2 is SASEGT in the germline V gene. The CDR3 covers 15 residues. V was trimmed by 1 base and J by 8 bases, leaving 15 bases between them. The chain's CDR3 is CASSEGDSSLHEQFF. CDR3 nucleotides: TGTGCCAGCAGTGAAGGGGACTCCAGCCTACATGAGCAGTTCTTC.

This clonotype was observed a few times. The CDR3 here is CASSLAGQYSGYTF. The CDR3 DNA reads as TGTGCCAGCAGCTTAGCCGGGCAGTATAGTGGCTACACCTTC. The chain employs TRBV7-8 and TRBJ1-2, with no clear D. There are 14 residues in the CDR3. Germline V gene sequence: CDR1 SGHVS, CDR2 FQNEAQ. V lost 0 bases to trimming and J lost 7 bases, with 12 bases between them.

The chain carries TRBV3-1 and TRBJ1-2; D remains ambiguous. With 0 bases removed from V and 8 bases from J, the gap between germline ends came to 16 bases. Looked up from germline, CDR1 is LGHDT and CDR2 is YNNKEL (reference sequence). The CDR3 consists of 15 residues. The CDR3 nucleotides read TGTGCCAGCAGCCAAGATCCCCTCTCTCACTGGGGCTACACCTTC. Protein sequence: CASSQDPLSHWGYTF. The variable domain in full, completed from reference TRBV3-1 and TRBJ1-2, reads DTAVSQTPKYLVTQMGNDKSIKCEQNLGHDTMYWYKQDSKKFLKIMFSYNNKELIINETVPNRFSPKSPDKAHLNLHINSLELGDSAVYFCASSQDPLSHWGYTFGSGTRLTVV.

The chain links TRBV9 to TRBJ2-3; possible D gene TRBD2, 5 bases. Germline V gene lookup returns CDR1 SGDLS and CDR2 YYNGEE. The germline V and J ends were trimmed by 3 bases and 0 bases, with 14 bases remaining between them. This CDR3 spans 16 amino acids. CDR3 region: CASSADGLVSTDTQYF. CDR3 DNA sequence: TGTGCCAGCAGCGCGGACGGACTCGTTAGCACAGATACGCAGTATTTT.

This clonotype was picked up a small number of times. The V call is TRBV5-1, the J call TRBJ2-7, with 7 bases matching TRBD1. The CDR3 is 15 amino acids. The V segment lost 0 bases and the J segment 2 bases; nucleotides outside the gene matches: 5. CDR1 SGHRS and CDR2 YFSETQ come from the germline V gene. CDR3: CASSLEDRTAYEQYF. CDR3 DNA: TGCGCCAGCAGCTTGGAGGACAGGACCGCCTACGAGCAGTACTTC. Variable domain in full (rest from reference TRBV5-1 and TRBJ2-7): KAGVTQTPRYLIKTRGQQVTLSCSPISGHRSVSWYQQTPGQGLQFLFEYFSETQRNKGNFPGRFSGRQFSNSRSEMNVSTLELGDSALYLCASSLEDRTAYEQYFGPGTRLTVT.

The CDR3 DNA is TGTGCCGGCATCCCCGGGACTAGCGGGAGGGCCGAAAACACCGGGGAGCTGTTTTTT. Translating gives CAGIPGTSGRAENTGELFF. The chain has TRBV5-5 and TRBJ2-2, with 16 bases matching TRBD2. The CDR3 runs to 19 residues. Germline loops: CDR1 SGHKS, CDR2 YYEKEE (reference sequence). J lost 2 bases, V lost 10 bases, and 14 bases had no gene match.

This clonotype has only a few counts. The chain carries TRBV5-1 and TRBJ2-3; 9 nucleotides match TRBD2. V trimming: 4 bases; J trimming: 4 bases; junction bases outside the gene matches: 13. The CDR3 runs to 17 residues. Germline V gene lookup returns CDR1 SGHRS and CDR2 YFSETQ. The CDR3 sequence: CASSPWSSGGSADTQYF. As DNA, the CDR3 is TGCGCCAGCAGCCCCTGGAGTAGCGGGGGTAGTGCAGATACGCAGTATTTT.

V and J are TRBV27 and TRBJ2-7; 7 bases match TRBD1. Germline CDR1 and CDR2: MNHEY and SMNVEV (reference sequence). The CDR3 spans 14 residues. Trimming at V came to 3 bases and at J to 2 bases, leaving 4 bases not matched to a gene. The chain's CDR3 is CASSFFQGAYEQYF. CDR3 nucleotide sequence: TGTGCCAGCAGTTTTTTCCAGGGGGCCTACGAGCAGTACTTC.

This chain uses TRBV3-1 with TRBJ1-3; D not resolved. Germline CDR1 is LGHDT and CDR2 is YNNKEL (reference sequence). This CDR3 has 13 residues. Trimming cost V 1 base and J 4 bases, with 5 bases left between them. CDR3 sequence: CASSQGAGNTIYF. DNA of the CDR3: TGTGCCAGCAGCCAAGGGGCCGGAAACACCATATATTTT.

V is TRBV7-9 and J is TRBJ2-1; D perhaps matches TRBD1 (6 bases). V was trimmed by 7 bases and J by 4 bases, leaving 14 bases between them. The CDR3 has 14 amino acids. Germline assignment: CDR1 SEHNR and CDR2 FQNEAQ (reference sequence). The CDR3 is CASTRGAVYNEQFF. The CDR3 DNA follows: TGTGCCAGCACCAGGGGTGCGGTTTACAATGAGCAGTTCTTC.

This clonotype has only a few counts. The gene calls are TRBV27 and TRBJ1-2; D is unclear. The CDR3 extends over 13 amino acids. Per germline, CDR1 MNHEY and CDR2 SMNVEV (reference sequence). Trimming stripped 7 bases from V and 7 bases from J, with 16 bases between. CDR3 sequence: CASTDEMGSGYTF. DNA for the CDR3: TGTGCCAGCACCGATGAGATGGGGTCTGGCTACACCTTC.

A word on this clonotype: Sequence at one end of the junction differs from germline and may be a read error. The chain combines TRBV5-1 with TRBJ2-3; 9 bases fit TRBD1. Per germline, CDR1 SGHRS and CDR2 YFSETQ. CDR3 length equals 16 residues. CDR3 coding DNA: TGCGCCAGCGGCTTGTCGGGACAGGGTCACACAGATACGCAGTATTTT. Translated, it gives CASGLSGQGHTDTQYF. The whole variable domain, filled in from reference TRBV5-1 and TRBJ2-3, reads KAGVTQTPRYLIKTRGQQVTLSCSPISGHRSVSWYQQTPGQGLQFLFEYFSETQRNKGNFPGRFSGRQFSNSRSEMNVSTLELGDSALYLCASGLSGQGHTDTQYFGPGTRLTVL.

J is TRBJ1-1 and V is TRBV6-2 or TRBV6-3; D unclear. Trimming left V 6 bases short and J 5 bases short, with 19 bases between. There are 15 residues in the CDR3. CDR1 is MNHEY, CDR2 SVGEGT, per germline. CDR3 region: CASSQVTRGETEAFF. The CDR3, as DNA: TGTGCCAGCAGCCAGGTCACCCGTGGAGAAACTGAAGCTTTCTTT.